This TCR beta chain was found in a study of identical twins. Template switching supplied a universal primer site; unique molecular identifiers were carried on the cDNA. TCRdb reprocessed the 5' RACE reads with MiXCR, giving one entry per CDR3 protein. The sample holds 600,000 to 850,000 distinct CDR3 sequences, 15% to 20% seen once. This clonotype was counted a few times. Trimming took 6 bases from V and 6 from J, leaving 15 bases between them. The germline CDR1 and CDR2 sequences are DFQATT and SNEGSKA (reference sequence). This CDR3 is 13 amino acids long. These data are also associated with another study on T cells expressing NK-cell markers.

Sequencing was carried out using PBMCs. The receptor's source is a woman aged 18-30 years in good health. This chain links TRBV20-1 with TRBJ1-5; possibly TRBD1 for D (6 bases). The CDR3 reads CSAWARGRQPQHF. The CDR3 nucleotides are TGCAGTGCCTGGGCCAGGGGCCGTCAGCCCCAGCATTTT.